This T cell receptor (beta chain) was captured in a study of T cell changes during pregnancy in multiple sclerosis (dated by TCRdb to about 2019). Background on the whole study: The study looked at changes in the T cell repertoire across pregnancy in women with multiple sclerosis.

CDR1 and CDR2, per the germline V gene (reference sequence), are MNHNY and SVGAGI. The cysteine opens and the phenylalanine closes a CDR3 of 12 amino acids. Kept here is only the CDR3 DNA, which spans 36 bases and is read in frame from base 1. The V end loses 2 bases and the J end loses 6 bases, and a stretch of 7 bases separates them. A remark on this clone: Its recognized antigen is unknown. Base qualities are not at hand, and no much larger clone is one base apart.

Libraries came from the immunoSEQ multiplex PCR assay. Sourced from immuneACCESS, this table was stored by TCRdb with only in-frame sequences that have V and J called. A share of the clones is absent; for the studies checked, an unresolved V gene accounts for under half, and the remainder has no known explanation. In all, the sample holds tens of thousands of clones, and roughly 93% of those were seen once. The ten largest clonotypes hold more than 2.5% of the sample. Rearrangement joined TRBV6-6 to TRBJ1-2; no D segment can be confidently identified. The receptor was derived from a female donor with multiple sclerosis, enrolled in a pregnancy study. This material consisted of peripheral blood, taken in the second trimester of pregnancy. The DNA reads TGTGCCAGCAGTTACAACGCAGATGGCTACACCTTC. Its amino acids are CASSYNADGYTF.